The 19 T cell receptor beta chains reported below all come from one sample, sequenced in a study of T cell repertoires in cytomegalovirus infection. Which antigens these TCRs recognize remains unknown. TCRdb independently ran MiXCR on the reads; one entry per CDR3 protein. The sample carries approximately 730,000 distinct CDR3 sequences, approximately 32% recorded once. Sequencing used cultured CD8+ T cells from PBMCs, obtained from culture after CMV antigen stimulation. These receptors came from a human donor in good health (CMV status not recorded). Some clones in this sample may be carry-over from other donors' samples.

This clonotype was found many times. The rearrangement joins TRBV5-6 to TRBJ2-1; unclear D gene. V was clipped by 5 bases and J by 10 bases, with 10 bases between them. Germline CDR1 reads SGHDT; CDR2 reads YYEEEE. The CDR3 is 11 residues long. The CDR3 region is CASSLSREQFF. The DNA of the CDR3 is TGTGCCAGCAGTTTATCGCGGGAGCAGTTCTTC.

The CDR3 is CASRASYGYTF. As DNA, the CDR3 is TGTGCCAGCCGCGCCTCCTATGGCTACACCTTC. This chain links TRBV9 with TRBJ1-2; no definite D call. Trimming took 7 bases from V and 4 from J, leaving 8 bases between them. From germline, CDR1 is SGDLS and CDR2 YYNGEE. The length of the CDR3 is 11 residues.

The chain is built from TRBV19 and TRBJ1-2; 10 bases are a match to TRBD1. V shed 6 bases, J shed 4 bases, and the junction held 8 bases outside the gene matches. Germline CDR1 LNHDA, CDR2 SQIVND (reference sequence). This CDR3 has 15 amino acids. This CDR3 is CASRTGGELSYGYTF. CDR3 in DNA: TGTGCCAGTAGGACAGGGGGCGAGCTGTCCTATGGCTACACCTTC. Complete variable domain (other parts from reference TRBV19 and TRBJ1-2): DGGITQSPKYLFRKEGQNVTLSCEQNLNHDAMYWYRQDPGQGLRLIYYSQIVNDFQKGDIAEGYSVSREKKESFPLTVTSAQKNPTAFYLCASRTGGELSYGYTFGSGTRLTVV.

J is TRBJ1-1 and V is TRBV27; a possible D gene is TRBD1 (5 bases). The V and J ends lost 6 bases and 6 bases respectively, with 11 bases between them. Germline CDR1 MNHEY, CDR2 SMNVEV (reference sequence). This CDR3 spans 12 amino acids. The CDR3 is CASSPVGAEAFF. The CDR3 nucleotides are TGTGCCAGCAGCCCCGTAGGGGCTGAAGCTTTCTTT.

This chain uses TRBV6-5 with TRBJ2-7; TRBD2 matches 12 bases. The germline CDR1 and CDR2 sequences are MNHEY and SVGAGI. This CDR3 comprises 16 residues. With 6 bases clipped from V and 6 bases from J, the junction kept 12 bases outside the gene matches. CDR3 sequence reads: CASSPILAGGRSEQYF. DNA for the CDR3: TGTGCCAGCAGCCCCATTCTAGCGGGGGGGCGTAGCGAGCAGTACTTC.

The rearrangement links TRBV11-2 to TRBJ1-2, with D possibly matching TRBD1 (6 bases). V was shortened by 5 bases and J by 5 bases, with 21 bases between the two germline ends. CDR1 and CDR2 from the germline V gene are SGHAT and FQNNGV. The CDR3 runs to 16 residues. For the CDR3, the DNA is TGTGCCAGCAGCCTATGGAAGGTTGGGGGCGGGTATGGCTACACCTTC. Protein sequence: CASSLWKVGGGYGYTF.

The chain has TRBV6-1 and TRBJ1-5, with D perhaps TRBD1 (6 bases). V was pared by 2 bases and J by 4 bases, with 15 bases between. CDR3 size: 16 residues. The germline V gene encodes CDR1 MNHNS and CDR2 SASEGT. The CDR3 DNA sequence: TGTGCCAGCAGTGAAACCCCCGGGACACCTAATCAGCCCCAGCATTTT. Residues: CASSETPGTPNQPQHF.

V usage is TRBV14 and J usage is TRBJ2-7; D unclear. The CDR3 totals 14 residues. The V end was cut by 3 bases, the J end by 3 bases, with 12 bases between. CDR1 is SGHDN and CDR2 is FVKESK in the germline V gene. CDR3: CASSHPEGGYEQYF. As DNA, the CDR3 is TGTGCCAGCAGCCACCCGGAAGGCGGCTACGAGCAGTACTTC.

The chain combines TRBV3-1 with TRBJ2-5; 14 bases match TRBD2. The CDR3 runs 16 residues. Germline V CDR1 and CDR2: LGHDT, YNNKEL (reference sequence). V gave up 2 bases and J gave up 4 bases; unmatched junction bases: 3. CDR3 DNA sequence: TGTGCCAGCAGCCAATGGACTAGCGGGGGGACAGAGACCCAGTACTTC. Protein: CASSQWTSGGTETQYF.

This clonotype occurred a few times. The CDR3 loop is CAISESPRKGYTF. The DNA for the CDR3 is TGTGCCATCAGTGAGTCCCCCCGAAAGGGCTACACCTTC. V is TRBV10-3 and J is TRBJ1-2; D not resolved. Per the germline V gene, CDR1 is ENHRY and CDR2 is SYGVKD. The CDR3 loop spans 13 amino acids. V shed 0 bases and J shed 8 bases, with 10 bases lying between them.

This clonotype has only a few counts. V is TRBV7-9 and J is TRBJ1-5; 10 nucleotides agree with TRBD1. In germline, CDR1 is SEHNR, CDR2 FQNEAQ (reference sequence). CDR3 size: 15 residues. V lost 6 bases, J lost 3 bases, and 5 bases stayed unmatched. CDR3 in DNA: TGTGCCAGCAGTACCGGGACAGGGGACAATCAGCCCCAGCATTTT. Translation: CASSTGTGDNQPQHF.

V gene TRBV7-6 combines with J gene TRBJ2-5; D uncertain. Looked up from germline, CDR1 is SGHVS and CDR2 is FNYEAQ. The CDR3 covers 14 residues. V was cut by 2 bases and J by 4 bases, with 11 bases left in between. The CDR3 reads CASSLNRNRETQYF. In nucleotides, the CDR3 is TGTGCCAGCAGCTTAAACAGAAACCGAGAGACCCAGTACTTC.

The genes are TRBV5-4 and TRBJ2-1; 7 nucleotides line up with TRBD2. CDR1 and CDR2 (germline): SGHNT, YYREEE (reference sequence). Germline trimming cut 4 bases from V and 3 bases from J; bases unmatched to any gene: 7. The CDR3 totals 15 residues. The CDR3 DNA sequence: TGTGCCAGCAGCCTACTAAGCGGGGACTACAATGAGCAGTTCTTC. It yields the protein CASSLLSGDYNEQFF.

V gene TRBV4-1 combines with J gene TRBJ2-1, with 10 positions matching TRBD2. Losses at the gene ends were 8 bases for V and 5 bases for J; bases not matched to a gene: 6. CDR1 and CDR2 from the germline V gene are MGHRA and YSYEKL. The CDR3 has 14 amino acids. CDR3 coding DNA: TGCGCCAGCCTTGGACTAGCGGAAAACAATGAGCAGTTCTTC. Its translation: CASLGLAENNEQFF.

This clonotype was observed a handful of times. The genes are TRBV12-3 or TRBV12-4 and TRBJ2-7; possible D gene TRBD1, 5 bases. The CDR3 loop spans 19 amino acids. Trimming left V 3 bases short and J 9 bases short, with 33 bases between. This CDR3 is CASSFTTDPIPYPEDRQYF. The CDR3, as DNA: TGTGCCAGCAGTTTTACGACAGATCCAATACCGTACCCTGAGGATCGGCAGTACTTC.

In its sample, this clonotype was seen a few times. J is TRBJ2-2 and V is TRBV12-3 or TRBV12-4; 8 bases match TRBD1. This CDR3 is 16 amino acids long. J lost 2 bases, V lost 4 bases, and 6 bases had no gene match. The CDR3 sequence: CASSWTGLPNTGELFF. CDR3 DNA sequence: TGTGCCAGCAGTTGGACAGGGCTACCTAACACCGGGGAGCTGTTTTTT.

The chain employs TRBV7-9 and TRBJ1-6; D remains ambiguous. This CDR3 contains 13 residues. The V gene's germline CDR1 is SEHNR and CDR2 FQNEAQ (reference sequence). Trimming took off 5 bases at V and 5 bases at J, with 7 bases between the two ends. CDR3 protein: CASSTTDNSPLHF. In DNA, the CDR3 is TGTGCCAGCAGCACCACGGATAATTCACCCCTCCACTTT.

The CDR3 here is CASSLTRTLNTEAFF. The CDR3 DNA follows: TGTGCCAGCAGCCTGACGAGAACACTGAACACTGAAGCTTTCTTT. The genes are TRBV6-2 or TRBV6-3 and TRBJ1-1; D is ambiguous. The germline V and J ends were trimmed by 6 bases and 0 bases, with 14 bases remaining between them. Germline-derived CDR1 and CDR2 are MNHEY and SVGEGT. The CDR3 covers 15 residues.

A few counts support this clonotype. This chain joins TRBV5-6 and TRBJ2-7, with D possibly matching TRBD1 (6 bases). The germline CDR1 and CDR2 sequences are SGHDT and YYEEEE. This CDR3 is 14 amino acids long. V was shortened by 1 base and J by 2 bases, with 10 bases between the two germline ends. The CDR3 bases are TGTGCCAGCAGCTTGTGGACAGATACCTACGAGCAGTACTTC. Its protein is CASSLWTDTYEQYF.